The entry below gives a single TCR beta chain sequence along with its context. What antigen it recognizes has not been identified. Base qualities are not at hand, and no much larger clone is one base apart. These data originate in a study of blood T cell repertoires in COVID-19 (dated by TCRdb to the early 2020s). About the investigation overall: Samples from collaborators originated in the United States, Italy and Spain and spanned both the acute and convalescent phases of COVID-19. The prospective study material was composed of cDNA or gDNA derived from T cells, B-cell-depleted T cells, or PBMCs. Deeply sampled blood TCRbeta repertoires from subjects exposed to, actively infected with, or recovered from COVID-19 were included in the dataset. The repertoires were released in a freely available public database meant as a resource for research on the immune response to SARS-CoV-2. The samples were drawn from the first 160 participants of the ongoing ImmuneRACE study and from some 1,300 subjects provided by 6 global collaborators. The sample metadata nearly always contained a de-identified subject ID, COVID-19 status, age in years and sex. Where available, HLA class I and class II types were obtained from metadata supplied by the sample provider rather than from assay-based typing. General conclusions and limits of the study: How much clinical and demographic metadata was included differed by source and by participant, and the metadata was provided uncurated.

Enrolling through a virtual design, the prospective study's participants ranged in age from roughly 18 to 95 years and lived across some 23 United States geographic areas. In the prospective study, cohorts were assigned on the basis of participant-reported clinical history obtained from a screening survey and a study questionnaire. ImmuneRACE Cohort 3 recovered participants were defined by two consecutive negative NP/OP PCR tests, healthcare professional clearance, or symptom resolution. In the prospective study, whole blood, serum and a nasopharyngeal or oropharyngeal swab were collected from each participant by mobile phlebotomists. Over a 2-month period, participants in the prospective study had the option of providing additional blood draws and questionnaires. Prospective study blood samples were shipped either frozen or at room temperature before DNA extraction. The immunoSEQ Assay, a bias-controlled multiplex PCR, was used to amplify TCRbeta CDR3 regions from genomic DNA. The paper's data handling went like this. The number of nucleated cells in each sample was estimated from the amplification of reference gene primers within the assay. To quantify the absolute abundance of each unique TCRbeta CDR3 rearrangement, sequence reads were collapsed and filtered. For each sample, productive Simpson clonality was calculated as the square root of Simpson's diversity index over productive rearrangements. TCRdb stores this immuneACCESS table with in-frame sequences only. Part of the clones is absent; in the studies checked, under half of the shortfall reflects unresolved V genes, and no reason is known for the rest. V and J calls and clone size follow that table, whereas D and trimming were derived from the DNA. The sample table holds some 230,000 clones, of which around four fifths were seen once. 15% of the sample goes to the ten largest clones.

CDR1 and CDR2 are drawn from the germline V gene: SGHRS, YFSETQ. V loses 7 bases of germline sequence and J loses 4 bases, and the interval between the two ends is 14 bases. The CDR3 measures 13 amino acids from cysteine to phenylalanine. Only the CDR3 region is kept as DNA, spanning 39 bases read in frame from base 1. The sequence was collected from a man aged 35 to 55 who had recovered from COVID-19. Source material: PBMCs or T cells enriched from blood (not recorded which). The V and J genes are TRBV5-1 and TRBJ2-5, with no confidently assigned D gene. The nucleotide sequence is given as TGCGCCAGCCGCCCGCTAATGTCAGAGACCCAGTACTTC. This encodes CASRPLMSETQYF.